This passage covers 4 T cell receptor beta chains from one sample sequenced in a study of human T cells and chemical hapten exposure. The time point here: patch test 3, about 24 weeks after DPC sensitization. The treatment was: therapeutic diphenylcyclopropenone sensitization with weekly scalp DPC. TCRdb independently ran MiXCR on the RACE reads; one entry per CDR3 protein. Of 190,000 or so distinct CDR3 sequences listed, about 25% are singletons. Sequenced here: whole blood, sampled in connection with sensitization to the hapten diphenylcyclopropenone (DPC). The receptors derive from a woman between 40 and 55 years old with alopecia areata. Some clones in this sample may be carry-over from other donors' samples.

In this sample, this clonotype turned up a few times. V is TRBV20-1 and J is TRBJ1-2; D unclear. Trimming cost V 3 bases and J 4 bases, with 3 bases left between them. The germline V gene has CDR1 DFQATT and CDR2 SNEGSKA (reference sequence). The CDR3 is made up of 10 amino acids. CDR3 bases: TGCAGTGCTAGGGCCTATGGCTACACCTTC. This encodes CSARAYGYTF.

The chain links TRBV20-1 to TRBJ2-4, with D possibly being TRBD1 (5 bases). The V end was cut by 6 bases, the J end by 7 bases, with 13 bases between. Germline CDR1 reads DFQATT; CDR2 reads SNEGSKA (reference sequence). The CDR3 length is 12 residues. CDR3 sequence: CSAPMPGNIQYF. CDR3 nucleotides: TGCAGTGCACCTATGCCAGGGAACATTCAGTACTTC.

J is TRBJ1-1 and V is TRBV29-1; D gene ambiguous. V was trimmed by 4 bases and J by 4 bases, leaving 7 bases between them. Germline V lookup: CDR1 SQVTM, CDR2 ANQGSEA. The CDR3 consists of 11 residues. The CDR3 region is CSVGTSTEAFF. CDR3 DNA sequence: TGCAGCGTTGGGACCTCCACTGAAGCTTTCTTT.

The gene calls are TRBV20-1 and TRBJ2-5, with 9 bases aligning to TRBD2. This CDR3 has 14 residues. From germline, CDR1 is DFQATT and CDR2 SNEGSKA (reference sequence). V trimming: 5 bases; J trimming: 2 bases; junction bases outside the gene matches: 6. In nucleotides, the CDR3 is TGCAGTGCTTTAGCGGGAGTGGGACAAGAGACCCAGTACTTC. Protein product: CSALAGVGQETQYF.